These T cell receptor beta chains were read from a single sample in a study of T-cell reconstitution after alpha-beta-depleted transplantation in children. Using its own MiXCR run on the PCR reads, TCRdb lists one record per CDR3 protein. The sample consists of over 70,000 distinct CDR3 sequences, roughly 8.8% of them appearing once. The sample in question was PBMCs from the stem cell graft donor, obtained from the stem cell graft. These receptors all stem from a human donor who donated a stem cell graft to a child with congenital amegakaryocytic thrombocytopenia. The CDR3 runs from the conserved cysteine through the conserved F or W. D genes are given only for firm matches. Clone size, where shown, is once, few, many, or a class for clones that have expanded.

CDR3nt	CDR3aa	abundance	d_gene	j_gene	v_gene
TGCAGTGCTAGGGTACCTGAAGCTTTCTTT	CSARVPEAFF	many	.	TRBJ1-1	TRBV20-1
TGCAGCGTTGCTGAAAGGGAAGCCTACGAGCAGTACTTC	CSVAEREAYEQYF	many	.	TRBJ2-7	TRBV29-1
TGTGCCACCAGCAAAACGGGGGAGACCCAGTACTTC	CATSKTGETQYF	many	.	TRBJ2-5	TRBV15
TGTGCCAGCAGACCCGGGACAGGGGGCTACAATGAGCAGTTCTTC	CASRPGTGGYNEQFF	many	TRBD1	TRBJ2-1	TRBV6-5
TGCGCCAGCAGCAGCTACACAGGGGAGAACACTGAAGCTTTCTTT	CASSSYTGENTEAFF	few	TRBD1	TRBJ1-1	TRBV5-1
TGTGCCAGCAGACCCGGCGGGCCGGGCCGGAGGACCCAGTACTTC	CASRPGGPGRRTQYF	many	.	TRBJ2-5	TRBV12-3/TRBV12-4
TGTGCCAGCAGTTTGTCCGCTTCTGGGATCGACGAGCAGTACTTC	CASSLSASGIDEQYF	many	.	TRBJ2-7	TRBV12-3/TRBV12-4
TGTGCCAGCTCACCGCCGGGGTACCGAACGGCCGGGGAGCTGTTTTTT	CASSPPGYRTAGELFF	few	.	TRBJ2-2	TRBV18
TGTGCCAGCAGCTACTCACTCGGACAGGGGCGCGAGCAGTACTTC	CASSYSLGQGREQYF	many	TRBD1	TRBJ2-7	TRBV11-2
TGTGCCAGCACCCGACTAGCGGGGGGGCCGCCGTTCTTC	CASTRLAGGPPFF	.	TRBD2	TRBJ2-1	TRBV6-5
TGCGCCAGCAGCTTGAATAATTGGGACACAACCTACGAGCAGTACTTC	CASSLNNWDTTYEQYF	many	.	TRBJ2-7	TRBV5-1
TGTGCCAGCACACCCTCAAGGGGCGATGAGCAGTTCTTC	CASTPSRGDEQFF	few	.	TRBJ2-1	TRBV2
TGTGCCAGCAGCTTAGGGAACCTAGCCAAAAACATTCAGTACTTC	CASSLGNLAKNIQYF	many	.	TRBJ2-4	TRBV7-9
TGTGCCAGCAGGCGACAAGGGGGATTGAACACTGAAGCTTTCTTT	CASRRQGGLNTEAFF	few	.	TRBJ1-1	TRBV28
TGTGCCAGCAGTTTTGGGACTATGGAGACCCAGTACTTC	CASSFGTMETQYF	many	TRBD2	TRBJ2-5	TRBV12-3/TRBV12-4
TGTGCCAGCAGCTTAAGCGTGAAGCAGAGCTCCTATAATTCACCCCTCCACTTT	CASSLSVKQSSYNSPLHF	many	.	TRBJ1-6	TRBV7-3